Below are 28 T cell receptor beta chains sequenced from a single sample in a study of T cell responses to AZD1222 COVID-19 vaccine (dated by TCRdb to 2020 to 2022). Receptors were amplified or captured by the immunoSEQ multiplex PCR assay. TCRdb limited this immuneACCESS table to in-frame rearrangements with V and J called. A share of clones is missing; checked studies link under half to unresolved V genes, and the rest is unexplained. Present in this sample are 90,000 to 95,000 clones, about nine tenths of which were seen just once. Of the sample, over 20% falls within the top ten clones. What the time point label conveys for this sample: baseline before first vaccination. Source: peripheral blood, taken on day 0 of AZD1222 vaccination. The receptors were gathered from an adult in good health.

The chain couples TRBV7-3 to TRBJ2-5; weak D call: TRBD1 (6 bases). V lost 5 bases to trimming and J lost 5 bases, with 15 bases between them. Germline CDR1 and CDR2: SGHTA and FQGTGA. CDR3 length: 14 residues. The CDR3 protein is CASSVQGQKETQYF. The CDR3 bases are TGTGCCAGCAGCGTACAAGGACAGAAGGAGACCCAGTACTTC. The variable domain in full, with the rest retrieved from reference TRBV7-3 and TRBJ2-5, is GAGVSQTPSNKVTEKGKYVELRCDPISGHTALYWYRQSLGQGPEFLIYFQGTGAADDSGLPNDRFFAVRPEGSVSTLKIQRTERGDSAVYLCASSVQGQKETQYFGPGTRLLVL.

V is TRBV9 and J is TRBJ1-2, with 7 nucleotides matching TRBD1. Trimming cost V 0 bases and J 5 bases; bases outside gene matches: 7. The CDR3 consists of 15 residues. The germline V gene has CDR1 SGDLS and CDR2 YYNGEE. CDR3: CASSVEATGSYGYTF. The CDR3 DNA sequence: TGTGCCAGCAGCGTAGAGGCGACAGGGTCTTATGGCTACACCTTC.

This CDR3 reads CASSLFRDGTEAFF. CDR3 nucleotides: TGTGCCAGCAGTTTATTCAGGGATGGCACTGAAGCTTTCTTT. This chain connects TRBV27 to TRBJ1-1; tentative D call: TRBD1 (5 bases). Germline V gives CDR1 MNHEY, CDR2 SMNVEV (reference sequence). V was shortened by 1 base and J by 4 bases, with 10 bases between the two germline ends. The CDR3 totals 14 residues.

The chain couples TRBV7-9 to TRBJ1-2; 7 bases agree with TRBD1. The germline V gene has CDR1 SEHNR and CDR2 FQNEAQ (reference sequence). Trimming took 4 bases from V and 0 from J; bases not matched to a gene: 8. The CDR3 totals 16 residues. The chain's CDR3 is CASSYSGTASNYGYTF. The CDR3, as DNA: TGTGCCAGCAGCTATTCTGGGACAGCCTCTAACTATGGCTACACCTTC.

DNA for the CDR3: TGTGCCAGCAGCCTCCCCCTAGCGGGGGGGTTCAATGAGCAGTTCTTC. Amino acids: CASSLPLAGGFNEQFF. The V call is TRBV6-2 or TRBV6-3, the J call TRBJ2-1, with 12 bases aligning to TRBD2. CDR1 and CDR2 from the germline V gene are MNHEY and SVGEGT. The CDR3 covers 16 residues. V was clipped by 6 bases and J by 6 bases; unmatched bases: 9.

The chain links TRBV5-1 to TRBJ1-1; D is undetermined. This CDR3 region has 13 residues. Germline V gene sequence: CDR1 SGHRS, CDR2 YFSETQ. V was clipped by 5 bases and J by 0 bases, with 8 bases between them. Written as DNA, the CDR3 is TGCGCCAGCAGTCGGGCCTTGAACACTGAAGCTTTCTTT. It translates to CASSRALNTEAFF. Combining the CDR3 with reference TRBV5-1 and TRBJ1-1 gives the whole variable domain KAGVTQTPRYLIKTRGQQVTLSCSPISGHRSVSWYQQTPGQGLQFLFEYFSETQRNKGNFPGRFSGRQFSNSRSEMNVSTLELGDSALYLCASSRALNTEAFFGQGTRLTVV.

This clone was seen only once. CDR3 DNA: TGTGCCTGGACGCACAAGACAGGGTATAATGAAAAACTGTTTTTT. Protein product: CAWTHKTGYNEKLFF. This sequence joins TRBV30 and TRBJ1-4; TRBD1 matches 7 bases. The germline gives CDR1 GTSNPN, CDR2 SVGIG (reference sequence). J lost 4 bases, V lost 4 bases, and 9 bases had no gene match. The CDR3 is 15 amino acids. Using reference TRBV30 and TRBJ1-4 for the parts outside the CDR3, the full variable domain is SQTIHQWPATLVQPVGSPLSLECTVEGTSNPNLYWYRQAAGRGLQLLFYSVGIGQISSEVPQNLSASRPQDRQFILSSKKLLLSDSGFYLCAWTHKTGYNEKLFFGSGTQLSVL.

This chain connects TRBV28 to TRBJ1-1; possibly TRBD1 for D (5 bases). Trimming stripped 5 bases from V and 3 bases from J, with 13 bases between. The CDR3 is 14 residues long. Germline CDR1 is MDHEN and CDR2 is SYDVKM. For the CDR3, the DNA is TGTGCCAGCAGTCCCACGGGGACGTACACTGAAGCTTTCTTT. Translating gives CASSPTGTYTEAFF.

The chain couples TRBV11-1 to TRBJ1-1, with TRBD1 matching over 8 bases. The germline CDR1 and CDR2 sequences are SGHAT and FQDESV (reference sequence). V shed 6 bases, J shed 1 base, and the junction held 7 bases outside the gene matches. The CDR3 runs to 15 residues. CDR3 loop: CASSLLGQGNTEAFF. CDR3 sequence (DNA): TGTGCCAGCAGTTTACTTGGACAGGGGAACACTGAAGCTTTCTTT.

This chain connects TRBV5-1 to TRBJ1-1, with 7 bases lining up with TRBD1. The germline V gene encodes CDR1 SGHRS and CDR2 YFSETQ. The ends lost 4 bases at V and 1 base at J; junction bases unmatched: 10. The CDR3 is made up of 16 amino acids. Here the CDR3 DNA reads TGCGCCAGCAGCCCGAGTAACAGGGGATGGAACACTGAAGCTTTCTTT. It translates to CASSPSNRGWNTEAFF.

The genes are TRBV25-1 and TRBJ2-7, with D tentatively TRBD1 (6 bases). The V gene lost 1 base and the J gene lost 2 bases, with 15 bases spanning the gap. From germline, CDR1 is MGHDK and CDR2 SYGVNS. The CDR3 consists of 16 residues. The CDR3, as DNA: TGTGCCAGCAGTGAATGGGGCAGGGGAGATCCCTACGAGCAGTACTTC. Translated, it gives CASSEWGRGDPYEQYF.

The CDR3 reads CASSSGASAGELFF. CDR3 bases: TGTGCCAGCAGCTCAGGGGCCAGTGCCGGGGAGCTGTTTTTT. The chain combines TRBV7-9 with TRBJ2-2, with D possibly matching TRBD1 (6 bases). The CDR3 runs 14 residues. V lost 4 bases and J lost 6, with 12 bases in between. Per the germline V gene, CDR1 is SEHNR and CDR2 is FQNEAQ (reference sequence). The full variable domain, with the rest looked up from reference TRBV7-9 and TRBJ2-2, is DTGVSQNPRHKITKRGQNVTFRCDPISEHNRLYWYRQTLGQGPEFLTYFQNEAQLEKSRLLSDRFSAERPKGSFSTLEIQRTEQGDSAMYLCASSSGASAGELFFGEGSRLTVL.

The genes are TRBV2 and TRBJ1-1; 11 bases line up with TRBD1. In germline, CDR1 is SNHLY, CDR2 FYNNEI. The CDR3 loop spans 15 amino acids. V was clipped by 6 bases and J by 10 bases; unmatched bases: 13. In nucleotides, the CDR3 is TGTGCCAGCAGCCGGACAGGGGGCGCTTATCGGGGAGCTTTCTTT. Amino acids: CASSRTGGAYRGAFF.

The V gene is TRBV7-9, the J gene TRBJ1-5; 8 bases match TRBD1. The CDR3 sequence is 18 residues long. Looked up from germline, CDR1 is SEHNR and CDR2 is FQNEAQ (reference sequence). The V and J ends lost 1 base and 3 bases, in that order; junction bases with no gene match: 11. In DNA, the CDR3 is TGTGCCAGCAGCTTAGGGGACAGGAAGGAATACCACAATCAGCCCCAGCATTTT. The encoded protein is CASSLGDRKEYHNQPQHF.

This chain connects TRBV10-3 to TRBJ1-2; D is uncertain. From germline, CDR1 is ENHRY and CDR2 SYGVKD. The ends were cut back, 3 bases at V and 4 bases at J, with 9 bases in the middle. This CDR3 contains 13 residues. The CDR3 reads CAISDEVLYGYTF. CDR3 nucleotide sequence: TGTGCCATCAGTGATGAGGTGCTCTATGGCTACACCTTC.

V usage is TRBV9 and J usage is TRBJ1-2; 7 nucleotides match TRBD1. Germline V gene lookup returns CDR1 SGDLS and CDR2 YYNGEE. V shed 1 base and J 7 bases; nucleotides not matched to a gene: 4. This CDR3 region has 13 residues. The CDR3: CASSVQGVVGYTF. CDR3 nucleotides: TGTGCCAGCAGCGTACAGGGGGTTGTTGGCTACACCTTC.

The chain recombines TRBV19 with TRBJ1-2; no reliable D call. This CDR3 is 13 amino acids long. The germline CDR1 and CDR2 sequences are LNHDA and SQIVND (reference sequence). The V end was cut by 9 bases, the J end by 2 bases, with 13 bases between. The chain's CDR3 is CASHSPLNYGYTF. The CDR3 DNA reads as TGTGCCAGCCACTCGCCATTGAACTATGGCTACACCTTC.

The chain carries TRBV6-2 or TRBV6-3 and TRBJ2-2, with a weak D call TRBD1 (6 bases). The V gene's germline CDR1 is MNHEY and CDR2 SVGEGT. The CDR3 loop spans 16 amino acids. The V and J ends lost 2 bases and 0 bases respectively, with 10 bases between them. CDR3: CASSYQGTPNTGELFF. The CDR3 DNA sequence: TGTGCCAGCAGTTACCAGGGGACACCGAACACCGGGGAGCTGTTTTTT.

The chain links TRBV6-6 to TRBJ1-3, with D possibly TRBD1 on 6 matching bases. Trimming removed 6 bases from V and 4 bases from J, with 13 bases in between. Germline values: CDR1 MNHNY, CDR2 SVGAGI (reference sequence). The CDR3 runs to 14 residues. CDR3 in DNA: TGTGCCAGCAGGCCCGACAGGTCAGGAAACACCATATATTTT. Translation: CASRPDRSGNTIYF.

J is TRBJ2-7 and V is TRBV25-1; unclear D gene. In germline, CDR1 is MGHDK, CDR2 SYGVNS. Trimming left V 6 bases short and J 4 bases short, with 10 bases between. CDR3 length: 12 residues. For the CDR3, the DNA is TGTGCCAGCAGCCGATCCATATACGAGCAGTACTTC. The encoded protein is CASSRSIYEQYF.

CDR3 coding DNA: TGTGCCAGCAGCTCGGACACCTATGGCTACACCTTC. It is translated as CASSSDTYGYTF. The chain recombines TRBV7-8 with TRBJ1-2; TRBD1 might be the D (5 bases). The CDR3 spans 12 residues. Germline assignment: CDR1 SGHVS and CDR2 FQNEAQ. Trimming cost V 4 bases and J 4 bases, with 7 bases left between them.

The chain uses TRBV6-5 and TRBJ1-2, with D hard to call. The CDR3 contains 13 residues. CDR1 is MNHEY, CDR2 SVGAGI, per germline. Trimming stripped 6 bases from V and 6 bases from J, with 14 bases between. CDR3 in amino acids: CASRQAQHNGYTF. CDR3 sequence (DNA): TGTGCCAGCAGGCAGGCTCAACACAATGGCTACACCTTC.

This clone was seen at least ten times. The V and J genes are TRBV7-2 and TRBJ1-6; weak D call: TRBD1 (5 bases). Germline assignment: CDR1 SGHTA and CDR2 FQGNSA. Trimming removed 5 bases from V and 9 bases from J, with 17 bases in between. The CDR3 extends over 15 amino acids. Written as DNA, the CDR3 is TGTGCCAGCAGCCCTGACAGTTGGATCAGTTCACCCCTCCACTTT. Its protein product is CASSPDSWISSPLHF.

Only one count was recorded for this clone. This chain uses TRBV28 with TRBJ2-2; D gene uncertain. In germline, CDR1 is MDHEN, CDR2 SYDVKM. The V end was cut by 8 bases, the J end by 0 bases, with 10 bases between. CDR3 length equals 14 residues. DNA for the CDR3: TGTGCCAGCGCGGCCCGCGCGAACACCGGGGAGCTGTTTTTT. Translating gives CASAARANTGELFF.

The CDR3 bases are TGTGCCAGCAGCCAAAACACTTTCTATGGCTACACCTTC. Translating it yields CASSQNTFYGYTF. The chain combines TRBV14 with TRBJ1-2; D remains unclear. V dropped 2 bases and J dropped 4 bases, with 8 bases sitting between them. The germline V gene has CDR1 SGHDN and CDR2 FVKESK. This CDR3 contains 13 residues.

The rearrangement joins TRBV18 to TRBJ1-4; possible D gene TRBD1, 5 bases. The CDR3 has 14 amino acids. Germline V gene sequence: CDR1 KGHSH, CDR2 LQKENI. V was pared by 3 bases and J by 4 bases, with 9 bases between. In DNA form, the CDR3 reads TGTGCCAGCTCACCGTTAGGGGTTAATGAAAAACTGTTTTTT. This gives the protein CASSPLGVNEKLFF.

This sequence joins TRBV6-5 and TRBJ2-2; maybe TRBD2 (6 bases). The germline V gene encodes CDR1 MNHEY and CDR2 SVGAGI. The CDR3 has 16 amino acids. Trimming took 4 bases from V and 4 from J, leaving 16 bases between them. The CDR3 DNA reads TGTGCCAGCAGTTCCCCCCGGGACTCCACCACCGGGGAGCTGTTTTTT. This gives the protein CASSSPRDSTTGELFF.

To note about this clone: Germline and junction disagree at one end, which may indicate a read error. This sequence joins TRBV3-1 (or the pseudogene TRBV3-2) and TRBJ2-5; D is unclear. The CDR3 loop spans 12 amino acids. Germline assignment: CDR1 LGHDT and CDR2 YNNKEL (reference sequence). The CDR3 sequence: CASSQDQETQYF. For the CDR3, the DNA is TGTGCCAGCAGCCAGGACCAGGAGACCCAGTACTTC.